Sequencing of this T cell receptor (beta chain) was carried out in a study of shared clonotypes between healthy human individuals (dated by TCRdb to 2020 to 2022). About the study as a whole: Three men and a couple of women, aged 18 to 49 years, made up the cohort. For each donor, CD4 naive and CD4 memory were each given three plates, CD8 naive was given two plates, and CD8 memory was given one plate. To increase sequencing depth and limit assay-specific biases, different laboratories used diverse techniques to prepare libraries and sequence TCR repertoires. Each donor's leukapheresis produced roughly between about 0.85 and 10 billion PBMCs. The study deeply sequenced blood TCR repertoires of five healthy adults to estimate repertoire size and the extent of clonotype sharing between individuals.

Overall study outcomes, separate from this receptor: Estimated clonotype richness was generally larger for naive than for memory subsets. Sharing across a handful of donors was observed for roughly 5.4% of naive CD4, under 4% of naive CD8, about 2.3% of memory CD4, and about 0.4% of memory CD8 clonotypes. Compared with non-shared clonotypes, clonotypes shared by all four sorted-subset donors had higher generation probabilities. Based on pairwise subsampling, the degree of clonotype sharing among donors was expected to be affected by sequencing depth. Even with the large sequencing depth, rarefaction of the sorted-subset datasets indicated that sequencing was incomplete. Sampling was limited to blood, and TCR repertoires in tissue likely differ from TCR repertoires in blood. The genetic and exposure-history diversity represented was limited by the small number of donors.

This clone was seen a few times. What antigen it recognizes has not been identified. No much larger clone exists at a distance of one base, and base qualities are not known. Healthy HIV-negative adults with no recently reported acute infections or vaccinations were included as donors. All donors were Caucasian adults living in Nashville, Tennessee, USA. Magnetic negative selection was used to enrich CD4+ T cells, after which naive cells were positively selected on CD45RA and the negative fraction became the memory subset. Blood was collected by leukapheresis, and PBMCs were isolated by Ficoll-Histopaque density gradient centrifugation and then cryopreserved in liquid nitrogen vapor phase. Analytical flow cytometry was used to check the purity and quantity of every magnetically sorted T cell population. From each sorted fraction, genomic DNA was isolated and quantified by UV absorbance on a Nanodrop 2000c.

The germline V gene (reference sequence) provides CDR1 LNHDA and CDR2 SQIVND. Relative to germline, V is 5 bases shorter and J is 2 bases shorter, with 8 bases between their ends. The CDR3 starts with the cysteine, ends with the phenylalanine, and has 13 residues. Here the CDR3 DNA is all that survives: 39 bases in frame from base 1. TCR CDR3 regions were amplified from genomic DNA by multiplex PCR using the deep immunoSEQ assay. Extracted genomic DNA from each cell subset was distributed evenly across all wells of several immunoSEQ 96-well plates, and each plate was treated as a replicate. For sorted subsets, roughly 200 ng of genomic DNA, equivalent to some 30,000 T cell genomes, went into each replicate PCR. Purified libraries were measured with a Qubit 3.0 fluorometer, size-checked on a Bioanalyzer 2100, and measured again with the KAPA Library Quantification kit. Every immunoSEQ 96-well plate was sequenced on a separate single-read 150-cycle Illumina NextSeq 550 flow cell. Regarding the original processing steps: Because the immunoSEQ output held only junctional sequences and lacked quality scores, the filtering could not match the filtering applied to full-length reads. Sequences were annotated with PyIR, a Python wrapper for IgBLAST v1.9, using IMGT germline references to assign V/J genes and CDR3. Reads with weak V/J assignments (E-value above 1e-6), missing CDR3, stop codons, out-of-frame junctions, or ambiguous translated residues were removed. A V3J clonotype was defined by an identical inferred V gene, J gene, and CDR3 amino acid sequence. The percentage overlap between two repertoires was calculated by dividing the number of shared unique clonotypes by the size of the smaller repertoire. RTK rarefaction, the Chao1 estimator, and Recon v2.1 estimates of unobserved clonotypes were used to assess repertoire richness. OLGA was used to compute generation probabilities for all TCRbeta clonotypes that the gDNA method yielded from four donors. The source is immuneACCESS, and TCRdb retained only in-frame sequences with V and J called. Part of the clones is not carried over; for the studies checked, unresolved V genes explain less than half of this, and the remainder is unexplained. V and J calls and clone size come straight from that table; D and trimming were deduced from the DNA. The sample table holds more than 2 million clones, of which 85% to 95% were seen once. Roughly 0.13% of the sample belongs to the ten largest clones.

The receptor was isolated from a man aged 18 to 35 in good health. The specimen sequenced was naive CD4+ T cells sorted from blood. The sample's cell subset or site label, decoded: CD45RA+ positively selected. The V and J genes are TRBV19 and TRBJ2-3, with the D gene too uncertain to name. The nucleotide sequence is TGTGCCAGTAGTCCCGGCCCCACAGATACGCAGTATTTT. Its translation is CASSPGPTDTQYF.